These 30 T cell receptor beta chains originate from one sample sequenced in a study of T-cell memory formation after mild COVID-19. In TCRdb, the 5' RACE reads were re-called with MiXCR into one record per CDR3 protein. The sample shows about 290,000 distinct CDR3 sequences, more than 15% of them seen only once. Material: PBMCs or a T cell subset sorted from them (not recorded which). The receptors stem from a young man who had mild COVID-19 (a few samples of this study predate the infection). Cell type and time point are not known.

The V and J genes are TRBV6-1 and TRBJ2-5; D is possibly TRBD2 (5 bases). This CDR3 spans 14 amino acids. V lost 1 base to trimming and J lost 5 bases, with 11 bases between them. The germline CDR1 and CDR2 sequences are MNHNS and SASEGT. CDR3 sequence: CASSEGAGHETQYF. CDR3 sequence (DNA): TGTGCCAGCAGTGAAGGGGCGGGCCACGAGACCCAGTACTTC.

This clonotype was observed a handful of times. V and J are TRBV20-1 and TRBJ2-5; D may be TRBD2 (7 bases). The CDR3 consists of 15 residues. V was trimmed by 3 bases and J by 2 bases, leaving 16 bases between them. CDR1 and CDR2 (germline): DFQATT, SNEGSKA (reference sequence). As DNA, the CDR3 is TGCAGTGCTAGGAGGGGGGGCAGCTCTCAAGAGACCCAGTACTTC. It codes for CSARRGGSSQETQYF.

This clonotype has more than one count but fewer than ten. The chain carries TRBV20-1 and TRBJ2-7; the match to TRBD2 covers 14 bases. Germline values: CDR1 DFQATT, CDR2 SNEGSKA (reference sequence). The CDR3 totals 16 residues. Trimming removed 6 bases from V and 0 bases from J; junction bases left unmatched: 7. The CDR3 loop reads CSAQGTSGGDSYEQYF. DNA for the CDR3: TGCAGTGCACAAGGGACTAGCGGGGGTGACTCCTACGAGCAGTACTTC.

This sequence joins TRBV4-3 and TRBJ1-5; no definite D call. This CDR3 is built from 16 residues. Between the trimmed V and J ends, which lost 3 bases and 1 base, there was a span of 13 bases. Germline V gene sequence: CDR1 LGHNA, CDR2 YSLEER. The CDR3 nucleotides read TGCGCCAGCAGCCAGGCATTGACGGGGAGCAATCAGCCCCAGCATTTT. Translated, it gives CASSQALTGSNQPQHF.

The sample holds a few counts of this clonotype. The rearrangement uses TRBV6-5 and TRBJ1-2; 8 bases align to TRBD1. V lost 7 bases, J lost 8 bases, and 18 bases stayed unmatched. Per germline, CDR1 MNHEY and CDR2 SVGAGI. The CDR3 has 16 amino acids. The CDR3 sequence: CASTKTTTDRVRGYTF. The CDR3 bases are TGTGCCAGCACCAAGACGACCACGGACAGGGTGCGAGGCTACACCTTC.

The chain links TRBV15 to TRBJ2-5; 10 nucleotides align to TRBD2. V was pared by 0 bases and J by 4 bases, with 5 bases of the junction left unmatched. Germline values: CDR1 LNHNV, CDR2 YYDKDF (reference sequence). The CDR3 covers 16 residues. The CDR3 loop reads CATSRDRLAGAETQYF. As DNA, the CDR3 is TGTGCCACCAGCAGAGATCGACTAGCGGGCGCAGAGACCCAGTACTTC.

This clonotype was counted at least ten times. V and J are TRBV24-1 and TRBJ2-1; no clear D. Trimming cost V 3 bases and J 6 bases, with 11 bases left between them. This CDR3 spans 14 amino acids. Per the germline V gene, CDR1 is KGHDR and CDR2 is SFDVKD. DNA for the CDR3: TGTGCCACCAGTGATACCAGGTCGGGCAATGAGCAGTTCTTC. It translates to CATSDTRSGNEQFF.

This chain links TRBV7-9 with TRBJ2-7; TRBD2 matches at 7 bases. V shed 4 bases and J 2 bases; nucleotides not matched to a gene: 8. Per germline, CDR1 SEHNR and CDR2 FQNEAQ (reference sequence). The CDR3 has 15 residues. CDR3 amino acids: CASSSASGLTYEQYV. The CDR3, as DNA: TGTGCCAGCAGCTCTGCTAGCGGACTCACCTACGAGCAGTACGTC.

This clonotype showed up many times. The genes are TRBV24-1 and TRBJ1-5, with a possible D match to TRBD1 (5 bases). CDR3 size: 14 residues. The germline CDR1 and CDR2 sequences are KGHDR and SFDVKD. V lost 4 bases, J lost 5 bases, and 11 bases lay in between. The CDR3 here is CATSDSGWDQPQHF. CDR3 nucleotides: TGTGCCACCAGTGACTCAGGGTGGGATCAGCCCCAGCATTTT.

This chain connects TRBV25-1 to TRBJ2-7, with 8 bases identical to TRBD2. CDR3 length: 16 amino acids. V was pared by 3 bases and J by 4 bases, with 11 bases of the junction left unmatched. The germline gives CDR1 MGHDK, CDR2 SYGVNS. The CDR3 loop is CASSDDVRGDGYEQYF. The DNA of the CDR3 is TGTGCCAGCAGTGATGATGTGCGGGGGGACGGGTACGAGCAGTACTTC.

This clonotype showed up just a few times. This chain connects TRBV15 to TRBJ1-1; possible D gene TRBD1, 5 bases. Between the trimmed V and J ends, which lost 1 base and 1 base, there was a span of 13 bases. CDR1 is LNHNV, CDR2 YYDKDF, per germline (reference sequence). The CDR3 runs 16 residues. This chain's CDR3 is CATSRGQGSGNTEAFF. The DNA of the CDR3 is TGTGCCACCAGCAGAGGTCAGGGCTCGGGGAACACTGAAGCTTTCTTT.

The chain links TRBV7-3 to TRBJ2-6; weak D call: TRBD2 (5 bases). The CDR3 is 16 amino acids. With 2 bases removed from V and 2 bases from J, the gap between germline ends came to 10 bases. In germline, CDR1 is SGHTA, CDR2 FQGTGA. CDR3 sequence reads: CASSLSGSPGANVLTF. CDR3 coding DNA: TGTGCCAGCAGCTTATCGGGGAGCCCTGGGGCCAACGTCCTGACTTTC.

The CDR3 sequence: CASSFASGENIQYF. The CDR3 region has the DNA TGCGCCAGCAGCTTTGCGTCGGGGGAAAACATTCAGTACTTC. The J gene is TRBJ2-4, the V gene TRBV5-1, with D perhaps TRBD2 (6 bases). The CDR3 spans 14 residues. V lost 2 bases, J lost 5 bases, and 11 bases lay in between. Germline V CDR1 and CDR2: SGHRS, YFSETQ. Filled out from reference TRBV5-1 and TRBJ2-4, the complete variable domain reads KAGVTQTPRYLIKTRGQQVTLSCSPISGHRSVSWYQQTPGQGLQFLFEYFSETQRNKGNFPGRFSGRQFSNSRSEMNVSTLELGDSALYLCASSFASGENIQYFGAGTRLSVL.

The V call is TRBV5-1, the J call TRBJ1-3; no reliable D call. This CDR3 spans 13 amino acids. The germline CDR1 and CDR2 sequences are SGHRS and YFSETQ. V was cut by 7 bases and J by 7 bases, with 15 bases left in between. As DNA, the CDR3 is TGCGCCAGCGCTGAGGGTTCGTCTAACACCATATATTTT. This translates into CASAEGSSNTIYF.

This clonotype occurred a few times. The rearrangement joins TRBV12-3 or TRBV12-4 to TRBJ1-5; a possible D gene is TRBD1 (6 bases). This CDR3 spans 15 amino acids. Trimming removed 6 bases from V and 1 base from J, with 13 bases in between. CDR3 sequence: CASRSWGASNQPQHF. DNA for the CDR3: TGTGCCAGCAGGTCCTGGGGGGCGAGCAATCAGCCCCAGCATTTT.

The chain uses TRBV6-2 or TRBV6-3 and TRBJ1-1; D might be TRBD1 (5 bases). V lost 8 bases to trimming and J lost 5 bases, with 12 bases between them. CDR1 is MNHEY and CDR2 is SVGEGT in the germline V gene. This CDR3 has 12 amino acids. The CDR3 nucleotides are TGTGCCAGCCGGCGAGGGGTTACTGAAGCTTTCTTT. Translation: CASRRGVTEAFF.

This clonotype was seen more than once but under ten times. This sequence joins TRBV4-2 and TRBJ2-1; TRBD2 might be the D (6 bases). CDR3 length equals 14 residues. CDR1 is LGHNA, CDR2 YNFKEQ, per germline. V lost 0 bases, J lost 7 bases, and 10 bases lay in between. CDR3 sequence: CASSQDAGLNEQFF. The CDR3 coding sequence is TGTGCCAGCAGCCAAGATGCGGGGTTGAATGAGCAGTTCTTC.

This rearrangement joins TRBV7-3 to TRBJ2-3, with 9 positions matching TRBD1. This CDR3 is 14 amino acids long. The germline gives CDR1 SGHTA, CDR2 FQGTGA. V gave up 4 bases and J gave up 4 bases; unmatched junction bases: 3. This chain's CDR3 is CASSSGQGADTQYF. CDR3 nucleotides: TGTGCCAGCAGCTCGGGACAGGGTGCAGATACGCAGTATTTT.

This clonotype was seen a single time. This chain connects TRBV7-3 to TRBJ1-2, with TRBD1 identical over 8 bases. Per the germline V gene, CDR1 is SGHTA and CDR2 is FQGTGA. J lost 8 bases, V lost 5 bases, and 7 bases had no gene match. This CDR3 has 13 amino acids. The CDR3 coding sequence is TGTGCCAGCAGCCAGGACAGGGAACAGGGCTACACCTTC. Translated: CASSQDREQGYTF.

The rearrangement links TRBV6-6 to TRBJ1-1; D perhaps matches TRBD1 (6 bases). The CDR3 length is 15 residues. Germline values: CDR1 MNHNY, CDR2 SVGAGI (reference sequence). V was pared by 7 bases and J by 3 bases, with 18 bases between. CDR3 residues: CASIKGRGAHTEAFF. The CDR3 DNA reads TGTGCCAGCATTAAGGGCCGGGGGGCGCACACTGAAGCTTTCTTT.

V is TRBV9 and J is TRBJ2-2; 8 nucleotides line up with TRBD1. CDR3 length equals 16 residues. The germline V gene encodes CDR1 SGDLS and CDR2 YYNGEE. Trimming removed 3 bases from V and 0 bases from J; junction bases left unmatched: 4. CDR3 nucleotides: TGTGCCAGCAGCGGCCGGGACAGGCCGAACACCGGGGAGCTGTTTTTT. As protein: CASSGRDRPNTGELFF.

This clonotype was counted at least ten times. The chain links TRBV2 to TRBJ2-5; D ambiguous. This CDR3 is built from 12 residues. Per germline, CDR1 SNHLY and CDR2 FYNNEI. Trimming cost V 10 bases and J 4 bases, with 13 bases left between them. CDR3 DNA: TGTGCCACCCAGGATGCTGGAGAGACCCAGTACTTC. Its protein is CATQDAGETQYF.

The rearrangement links TRBV11-2 to TRBJ2-3, with D perhaps TRBD1 (6 bases). CDR1 and CDR2 (germline): SGHAT, FQNNGV. The CDR3 is 15 amino acids. V dropped 5 bases and J dropped 2 bases, with 14 bases sitting between them. CDR3 region: CASSPTDRNTDTQYF. The CDR3 coding sequence is TGTGCCAGCAGCCCAACGGACAGAAACACAGATACGCAGTATTTT.

In this sample, this clonotype turned up a few times. This sequence joins TRBV12-3 or TRBV12-4 and TRBJ2-1; D uncertain. The J call may not be correct, given that the DNA end is closer to TRBJ2-7. The CDR3 sequence is 11 residues long. CDR3 sequence: CASSPYNEQYF. Written as DNA, the CDR3 is TGTGCCAGCAGTCCGTACAATGAGCAGTACTTC.

This clonotype was detected many times. The chain recombines TRBV5-1 with TRBJ2-1; 7 bases align to TRBD2. Per germline, CDR1 SGHRS and CDR2 YFSETQ. The CDR3 loop spans 15 amino acids. The ends lost 0 bases at V and 9 bases at J; junction bases unmatched: 9. CDR3 protein: CASSLVPGLRSEQFF. DNA of the CDR3: TGCGCCAGCAGCTTGGTCCCGGGACTAAGGAGTGAGCAGTTCTTC.

V usage is TRBV6-1 and J usage is TRBJ2-7; 7 bases map to TRBD2. The V gene end was trimmed by 4 bases and the J gene end by 3 bases; junction bases not matched to a gene: 3. CDR1 is MNHNS, CDR2 SASEGT, per germline. The CDR3 sequence is 13 residues long. The chain's CDR3 is CASSVGGGYEQYV. The DNA of the CDR3 is TGTGCCAGCAGTGTTGGGGGGGGCTACGAGCAGTACGTC.

This clonotype was picked up a small number of times. The chain employs TRBV6-2 or TRBV6-3 and TRBJ2-7, with 8 bases fitting TRBD1. Germline values: CDR1 MNHEY, CDR2 SVGEGT. J lost 0 bases, V lost 6 bases, and 10 bases had no gene match. The CDR3 covers 16 residues. The CDR3 reads CASRDPGTGYSYEQYV. The DNA of the CDR3 is TGTGCCAGCAGAGATCCCGGGACAGGTTACTCCTACGAGCAGTACGTC.

The chain uses TRBV4-1 and TRBJ2-1; the D gene is possibly TRBD1 (6 bases). V was shortened by 1 base and J by 1 base, with 11 bases between the two germline ends. Germline values: CDR1 MGHRA, CDR2 YSYEKL. The CDR3 covers 16 residues. CDR3 nucleotides: TGCGCCAGCAGCCAAGCCCGGACAGAATCCTACAATGAGCAGTTCTTC. Translated: CASSQARTESYNEQFF.

This clonotype showed up just a few times. This sequence joins TRBV7-2 and TRBJ1-1; tentatively, D is TRBD1 (6 bases). From germline, CDR1 is SGHTA and CDR2 FQGNSA. The CDR3 spans 15 residues. Deletions cut 5 bases from V and 7 bases from J, with 20 bases between. CDR3 sequence reads: CASSVKTGFSFEAFF. CDR3 bases: TGTGCCAGCAGCGTAAAAACAGGGTTCTCCTTTGAAGCTTTCTTT.

In this sample, this clonotype turned up a few times. This chain uses TRBV20-1 with TRBJ2-5, with 11 bases identical to TRBD2. CDR3 length: 15 residues. Germline CDR1 and CDR2: DFQATT and SNEGSKA (reference sequence). The V gene end was trimmed by 6 bases and the J gene end by 0 bases; junction bases not matched to a gene: 6. The DNA of the CDR3 is TGCAGTGCCCCCACTAGCGGGGGTCACCAAGAGACCCAGTACTTC. Translation: CSAPTSGGHQETQYF.